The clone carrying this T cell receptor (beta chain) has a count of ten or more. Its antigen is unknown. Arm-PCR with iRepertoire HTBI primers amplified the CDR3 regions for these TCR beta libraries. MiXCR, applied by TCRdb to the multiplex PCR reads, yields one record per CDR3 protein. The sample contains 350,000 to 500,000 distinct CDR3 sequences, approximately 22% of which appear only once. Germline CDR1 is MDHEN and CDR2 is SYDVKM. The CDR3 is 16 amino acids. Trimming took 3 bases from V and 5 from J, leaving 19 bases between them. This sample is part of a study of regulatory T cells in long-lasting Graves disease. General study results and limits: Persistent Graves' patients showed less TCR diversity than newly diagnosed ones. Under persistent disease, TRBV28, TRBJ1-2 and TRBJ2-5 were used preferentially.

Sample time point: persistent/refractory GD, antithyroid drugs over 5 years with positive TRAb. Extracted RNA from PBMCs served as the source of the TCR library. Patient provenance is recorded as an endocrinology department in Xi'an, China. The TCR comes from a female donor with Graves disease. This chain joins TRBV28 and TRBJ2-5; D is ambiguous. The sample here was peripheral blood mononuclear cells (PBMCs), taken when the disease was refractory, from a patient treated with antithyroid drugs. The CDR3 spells CASSLSGYSLRETQYF. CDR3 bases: TGTGCCAGCAGTTTGTCCGGATACAGCCTTAGGGAGACCCAGTACTTC.